One sample yielded the 9 T cell receptor beta chains listed below, sequenced in a study of blood T cell repertoires in COVID-19. Libraries were prepared by immunoSEQ multiplex PCR; TCRdb keeps only in-frame clonotypes and omits some of them. Of over 150,000 clones listed, over 65% are singletons. The sequenced material came from peripheral blood. These receptors were obtained from an elderly man with acute or convalescent COVID-19.

This clone was observed many times. The V gene is TRBV5-8, the J gene TRBJ1-2, with D possibly TRBD1 on 5 matching bases. The CDR3 runs to 15 residues. CDR1 SGHTS and CDR2 YDEGEE come from the germline V gene. Trimming took off 2 bases at V and 0 bases at J, with 11 bases between the two ends. This CDR3 reads CASSFGGNPNYGYTF. For the CDR3, the DNA is TGTGCCAGCAGCTTTGGGGGGAATCCTAACTATGGCTACACCTTC.

This chain uses TRBV5-4 with TRBJ1-4; D possibly corresponds to TRBD1 (5 bases). Germline V gives CDR1 SGHNT, CDR2 YYREEE (reference sequence). Trimming left V 0 bases short and J 8 bases short, with 14 bases between. The CDR3 is made up of 15 amino acids. The DNA of the CDR3 is TGTGCCAGCAGCTTGGCGGGGGTGCTGGAAGAAAAACTGTTTTTT. As protein: CASSLAGVLEEKLFF.

The V and J genes are TRBV7-2 and TRBJ2-5; 8 bases agree with TRBD2. Germline lookup yields CDR1 SGHTA and CDR2 FQGNSA. The CDR3 covers 14 residues. V shed 3 bases and J 4 bases; nucleotides not matched to a gene: 4. CDR3 sequence reads: CASSFSAGVETQYF. DNA of the CDR3: TGTGCCAGCAGCTTCTCAGCGGGGGTAGAGACCCAGTACTTC.

The rearrangement uses TRBV28 and TRBJ1-2, with TRBD1 as a possible D gene (6 bases). The CDR3 is 12 residues long. The germline V gene encodes CDR1 MDHEN and CDR2 SYDVKM. V lost 10 bases, J lost 6 bases, and 15 bases lay in between. CDR3: CANSDSYDGYTF. The CDR3 DNA follows: TGTGCCAACTCGGACAGTTACGATGGCTACACCTTC.

This chain joins TRBV7-9 and TRBJ1-6; 11 bases match TRBD1. From germline, CDR1 is SEHNR and CDR2 FQNEAQ (reference sequence). CDR3 length: 15 residues. V trimming: 5 bases; J trimming: 8 bases; junction bases outside the gene matches: 5. CDR3 DNA sequence: TGTGCCAGCAGCGGGTGGACAGGGGGCGATTCACCCCTCCACTTT. It encodes CASSGWTGGDSPLHF.

The rearrangement joins TRBV5-1 to TRBJ1-2, with D maybe TRBD1 (5 bases). V lost 0 bases to trimming and J lost 0 bases, with 9 bases between them. Germline V gene sequence: CDR1 SGHRS, CDR2 YFSETQ. The CDR3 spans 15 residues. Here the CDR3 DNA reads TGCGCCAGCAGCTTGGAAGGGGCACCTAACTATGGCTACACCTTC. This sequence encodes CASSLEGAPNYGYTF.

This clone was found a few times. The chain is built from TRBV7-9 and TRBJ1-6; 9 bases line up with TRBD1. Looked up from germline, CDR1 is SEHNR and CDR2 is FQNEAQ (reference sequence). The CDR3 spans 18 residues. V lost 0 bases and J lost 5; bases outside the gene matches: 8. CDR3 in DNA: TGTGCCAGCAGCTTAGCCCGGACCCGGGACAGGGATAATTCACCCCTCCACTTT. Translating gives CASSLARTRDRDNSPLHF.

The V call is TRBV6-2 or TRBV6-3, the J call TRBJ2-5; D is possibly TRBD2 (6 bases). The V gene's germline CDR1 is MNHEY and CDR2 SVGEGT. The V and J ends lost 1 base and 4 bases respectively, with 13 bases between them. The CDR3 totals 15 residues. The CDR3 DNA reads as TGTGCCAGCAGTTACTTCGGGAGCCAGACAGAGACCCAGTACTTC. It encodes CASSYFGSQTETQYF.

This clone was picked up a small number of times. This rearrangement joins TRBV20-1 to TRBJ1-5; no firm D call. The CDR3 is made up of 14 amino acids. V was clipped by 3 bases and J by 3 bases, with 12 bases between them. CDR1 is DFQATT, CDR2 SNEGSKA, per germline (reference sequence). The CDR3 DNA reads TGCAGTGCTAGTAGATTCGGGGACAATCAGCCCCAGCATTTT. This gives the protein CSASRFGDNQPQHF.